Shown below are 6 T cell receptor beta chains from a single sample sequenced in a study of T cell responses to AZD1222 COVID-19 vaccine. Using immunoSEQ multiplex PCR, the repertoire was profiled, and TCRdb retains in-frame clones only, with some absent. The table lists over 95,000 clones, around nine tenths of them singletons. This material consisted of peripheral blood, taken on day 0 of AZD1222 vaccination. Receptors originate from an adult in good health.

As to this clone: Its ends do not fully match the called genes, so a read error is possible. The V call is TRBV15, the J call TRBJ1-4; a weak D match, TRBD1 (6 bases). From germline, CDR1 is LNHNV and CDR2 YYDKDF (reference sequence). This CDR3 region has 13 residues. The CDR3 sequence is CATSSRTGTGIVF. The CDR3 coding sequence is TGTGCCACCAGCTCCCGAACAGGGACGGGAATCGTTTTT.

The J gene is TRBJ1-2, the V gene TRBV27; D remains ambiguous. Germline V CDR1 and CDR2: MNHEY, SMNVEV (reference sequence). V shed 4 bases and J shed 4 bases, with 10 bases lying between them. CDR3 length: 13 amino acids. The CDR3 sequence is CASSWVGGYGYTF. CDR3 in DNA: TGTGCCAGCAGTTGGGTAGGCGGCTATGGCTACACCTTC.

The chain recombines TRBV7-2 with TRBJ2-3; 7 positions agree with TRBD1. Germline values: CDR1 SGHTA, CDR2 FQGNSA. V gave up 5 bases and J gave up 4 bases; unmatched junction bases: 12. This CDR3 spans 16 amino acids. The CDR3 bases are TGTGCCAGCAGCCCCGGGATGACAGGGTTATCAGATACGCAGTATTTT. The encoded protein is CASSPGMTGLSDTQYF.

This rearrangement joins TRBV27 to TRBJ1-1; perhaps TRBD1 as D (6 bases). Trimming cost V 2 bases and J 0 bases, with 7 bases left between them. The CDR3 has 14 residues. Germline CDR1 is MNHEY and CDR2 is SMNVEV (reference sequence). The CDR3 DNA follows: TGTGCCAGCAGTTTACAGGGGCTGAACACTGAAGCTTTCTTT. Translation: CASSLQGLNTEAFF.

CDR3 region: CASSSVRRQAINYGYTF. As DNA, the CDR3 is TGTGCCAGCAGCTCAGTGAGGAGACAGGCAATAAACTATGGCTACACCTTC. The J gene is TRBJ1-2, the V gene TRBV5-6; D might be TRBD1 (6 bases). Germline CDR1 and CDR2: SGHDT and YYEEEE. CDR3 length: 17 residues. Trimming cost V 3 bases and J 2 bases, with 20 bases left between them.

This chain connects TRBV7-8 to TRBJ1-3; D is unclear. V lost 1 base and J lost 4, with 8 bases in between. Per the germline V gene, CDR1 is SGHVS and CDR2 is FQNEAQ. CDR3 length: 14 residues. CDR3 sequence reads: CASSLGFEGNTIYF. For the CDR3, the DNA is TGTGCCAGCAGCTTAGGTTTTGAAGGAAACACCATATATTTT.